This T cell receptor (beta chain) was captured in a study of CD8 T cells in ankylosing spondylitis. Trimming cost V 2 bases and J 0 bases; bases outside gene matches: 4. This CDR3 contains 16 residues. In germline, CDR1 is SEHNR, CDR2 FQNEAQ (reference sequence). The study, taken as a whole, reports: A subset of motif variants has previously been described in the synovial fluid and blood of reactive arthritis. Characteristic of ankylosing spondylitis blood, it appeared, was a TCR beta motif comprising roughly 8 highly homologous variants. The authors reported significant enrichment of disease-linked clones in matched ankylosing spondylitis synovial fluid. Disease-associated clonotypes exhibited CD8+ identity and were relatively infrequent in peripheral blood.

Scientists made TCR beta libraries using quantitative 5'-RACE with molecular barcodes. TCRdb processed the 5' RACE reads anew with MiXCR; each CDR3 protein has one entry. The table shows about 330,000 distinct CDR3 sequences, with 7% to 9% occurring only once. This clonotype has only a few counts. Its antigen remains unknown. This rearrangement joins TRBV7-9 to TRBJ2-1; TRBD1 matches 7 bases. What was sequenced was blood, either unsorted or a sorted T cell fraction (not recorded which). This clonotype originated in a male donor with ankylosing spondylitis. The CDR3: CASSLSRGYSYNEQFF. CDR3 sequence (DNA): TGTGCCAGCAGCTTATCCAGGGGGTACTCCTACAATGAGCAGTTCTTC.